This T cell receptor beta chain is drawn from a study of OX40 agonist ivuxolimab in advanced cancers. In germline, CDR1 is PRHDT, CDR2 FYEKMQ (reference sequence). Trimming left V 2 bases short and J 6 bases short, with 11 bases between. The CDR3 totals 13 residues. Here immunoSEQ multiplex PCR was the method, and the copy in TCRdb shows in-frame clones only, minus some. The repertoire holds roughly 86,000 clones, with 90% as singletons. This receptor was taken from an adult with an advanced solid tumor such as melanoma, head and neck, liver or kidney cancer. Sequenced here: CD4+ or CD8+ T cells sorted from blood, sampled in a trial of the OX40 agonist ivuxolimab. This rearrangement joins TRBV13 to TRBJ2-7, with D possibly TRBD1 on 5 matching bases. In nucleotides, the CDR3 is TGTGCCAGCAGCTTAAATTTGGGGCGCGAGCAGTACTTC. This encodes CASSLNLGREQYF.